The 10 T cell receptor beta chains presented below share a single source sample, sequenced in a study of T-cell memory formation after mild COVID-19. TCRdb re-analysed the 5' RACE reads in MiXCR, keeping a single row per CDR3 protein. This table holds fewer than 350,000 distinct CDR3 sequences, more than 15% found once. The sequenced sample consisted of PBMCs or a T cell subset sorted from them (not recorded which). The source is a man aged 18 to 35 who had mild COVID-19 (a few samples of this study predate the infection). Cell type and time point are not known.

This chain connects TRBV27 to TRBJ1-2, with D perhaps TRBD1 (6 bases). Germline lookup yields CDR1 MNHEY and CDR2 SMNVEV (reference sequence). V lost 5 bases and J 1 base, leaving 14 bases between the germline ends. The CDR3 spans 15 residues. The CDR3 loop reads CASSAKGDGNYGYTF. In DNA form, the CDR3 reads TGTGCCAGCAGTGCTAAGGGGGACGGTAACTATGGCTACACCTTC.

This clonotype was found many times. CDR3 sequence (DNA): TGCGCCAGCAGCCAAAGTCCGGGACAGGGAAGCGAGCAGTACTTC. Amino acid sequence: CASSQSPGQGSEQYF. The V and J genes are TRBV4-3 and TRBJ2-7, with 9 bases aligning to TRBD1. The CDR3 has 15 residues. Germline CDR1 and CDR2: LGHNA and YSLEER. Trimming at V came to 2 bases and at J to 6 bases, leaving 8 bases not matched to a gene.

The chain joins TRBV7-2 to TRBJ2-2, with D perhaps TRBD1 (5 bases). CDR1 SGHTA and CDR2 FQGNSA come from the germline V gene. This CDR3 has 20 residues. V gave up 5 bases and J gave up 6 bases, with 31 bases separating them. The CDR3 here is CASSPKATIPTNGAPGELFF. The CDR3 DNA reads TGTGCCAGCAGCCCGAAAGCGACAATCCCCACGAATGGGGCCCCCGGGGAGCTGTTTTTT.

This clonotype was seen only a few times. This may be a read error, as it is one base from a much larger clone. V is TRBV25-1 and J is TRBJ2-2; D unresolved. Per the germline V gene, CDR1 is MGHDK and CDR2 is SYGVNS. The CDR3 extends over 13 amino acids. Trimming left V 6 bases short and J 3 bases short, with 8 bases between. The CDR3 here is CASRPQDTGELFF. CDR3 in DNA: TGTGCCAGCAGGCCCCAGGACACCGGGGAGCTGTTTTTT.

This clonotype was observed many times. V usage is TRBV2 and J usage is TRBJ2-1; D gene uncertain. Per the germline V gene, CDR1 is SNHLY and CDR2 is FYNNEI. V lost 3 bases and J 0 bases, leaving 9 bases between the germline ends. This CDR3 is 15 amino acids long. The CDR3 DNA is TGTGCCAGCAGTGAGTGGGATCGCTCCTACAATGAGCAGTTCTTC. Amino acid sequence: CASSEWDRSYNEQFF.

The chain uses TRBV4-1 and TRBJ1-3; no reliable D call. Trimming pared 4 bases from V and 0 bases from J, leaving 7 bases between. CDR1 and CDR2 (germline): MGHRA, YSYEKL. The CDR3 consists of 14 residues. CDR3 region: CASSLGHSGNTIYF. CDR3 nucleotide sequence: TGCGCCAGCAGCCTCGGGCACTCTGGAAACACCATATATTTT.

This clonotype was detected many times. This chain joins TRBV7-2 and TRBJ2-7, with D uncertain. This CDR3 spans 11 amino acids. V lost 5 bases and J 7 bases, leaving 9 bases between the germline ends. Germline V gene data show CDR1 as SGHTA and CDR2 as FQGNSA. The CDR3 nucleotides are TGTGCCAGCAGCGCTGTAGTAGAGCAGTACTTC. It is translated as CASSAVVEQYF. Filled out from reference TRBV7-2 and TRBJ2-7, the complete variable domain reads GAGVSQSPSNKVTEKGKDVELRCDPISGHTALYWYRQSLGQGLEFLIYFQGNSAPDKSGLPSDRFSAERTGGSVSTLTIQRTQQEDSAVYLCASSAVVEQYFGPGTRLTVT.

V and J are TRBV20-1 and TRBJ2-7; D uncertain. Per the germline V gene, CDR1 is DFQATT and CDR2 is SNEGSKA (reference sequence). This CDR3 comprises 14 residues. V shed 6 bases and J shed 2 bases, with 17 bases lying between them. The CDR3 loop is CSASTRQDAYEQYV. CDR3 coding DNA: TGCAGTGCCTCCACCCGGCAGGATGCCTACGAGCAGTACGTC.

This clonotype was seen only a few times. The CDR3 sequence: CATRGGDDEQFF. The CDR3 nucleotides read TGTGCCACCAGGGGGGGGGATGATGAGCAGTTCTTC. The chain combines TRBV24-1 with TRBJ2-1; 7 nucleotides align to TRBD2. This CDR3 has 12 residues. Germline V gene data show CDR1 as KGHDR and CDR2 as SFDVKD. V gave up 7 bases and J gave up 8 bases; unmatched junction bases: 4.

With respect to this clonotype: This may arise from a read error, as a much more abundant clone is one base away. The chain has TRBV9 and TRBJ2-3; no clear D gene. Trimming shortened V by 0 bases and J by 3 bases, and 5 bases separated the two germline ends. The length of the CDR3 is 13 residues. Germline V gives CDR1 SGDLS, CDR2 YYNGEE. CDR3 DNA sequence: TGTGCCAGCAGCGTAGTGGAAACAGATACGCAGTATTTT. It specifies CASSVVETDTQYF. The entire variable domain, with the rest obtained from reference TRBV9 and TRBJ2-3, is as follows: DSGVTQTPKHLITATGQRVTLRCSPRSGDLSVYWYQQSLDQGLQFLIQYYNGEERAKGNILERFSAQQFPDLHSELNLSSLELGDSALYFCASSVVETDTQYFGPGTRLTVL.